The T cell receptor beta chain described here comes from a study of blood T cell repertoires in COVID-19 (dated by TCRdb to 2020 to 2022). Turning to the overall study: Collaborator samples came from the United States, Italy and Spain and covered acute and convalescent phases of COVID-19. The material from the prospective study consisted of cDNA or gDNA derived from T cells, B-cell-depleted T cells, or PBMCs. The dataset comprised deeply sampled blood TCRbeta repertoires from subjects exposed to, actively infected with, or recovered from COVID-19. The repertoires were released in a freely available public database meant as a resource for research on the immune response to SARS-CoV-2. Samples came from the ongoing ImmuneRACE study (first 160 participants) plus 1,254 subjects from 6 global collaborators. Nearly every sample came with metadata listing a de-identified subject ID, COVID-19 status, age in years and sex. Where HLA class I and class II types were available, the types were taken from metadata supplied by the sample provider, not from assay-based typing. Study-wide conclusions, independent of this receptor: The quantity of clinical and demographic metadata differed by source and by participant and was supplied without curation.

Counted from cysteine to phenylalanine, this CDR3 has 18 amino acids. Only the CDR3 part of the read is kept: 54 bases, read in frame from the first base. From V the trimming removes 4 bases and from J it removes 8 bases, while the gene matches leave 20 bases of the junction unaccounted for. CDR1 and CDR2 (SGHNT, YYREEE) derive from the germline V gene (reference sequence). Each collaborating institution followed its own protocols to collect whole blood in K2EDTA tubes. For TCRbeta analysis, collaborator samples were shipped as frozen whole blood, as isolated PBMCs, or as DNA extracted from either sample type. This clone is a singleton in its sample. This receptor's antigen is unknown. The record has no base qualities; no much larger clone is one base away. TCRbeta CDR3 regions were amplified from genomic DNA by means of the immunoSEQ Assay, a bias-controlled multiplex PCR. The published analysis was carried out like this. The number of nucleated cells in each sample was estimated from the amplification of reference gene primers within the assay. To quantify the absolute abundance of each unique TCRbeta CDR3 rearrangement, sequence reads were collapsed and filtered. For each sample, productive Simpson clonality was calculated as the square root of Simpson's diversity index over productive rearrangements. TCRdb carries this immuneACCESS record with in-frame sequences only. Its versions omit some clonotypes, under half of them owing to an unresolved V gene in the studies checked, with the rest unexplained. The D gene and trimming were derived from the DNA, and the V and J assignments and clone size from that table. Present in this sample are 100,000 to 130,000 clones, almost 85% of which were seen just once. The ten largest make up over 4% of the sample.

Source material: peripheral blood. The sequence links TRBV5-4 to TRBJ1-4; TRBD1 matches 7 bases in the middle. This sequence was found in a human donor in a cohort sampled during active COVID-19. CDR3 sequence: CASSRTKLTGMGVEKLFF. The nucleotides are TGTGCCAGCAGCCGCACAAAATTGACAGGGATGGGGGTGGAAAAACTGTTTTTT. The entire variable domain, with the stretches around the CDR3 drawn from the reference TRBV5-4 and TRBJ1-4 proteins, is ETGVTQSPTHLIKTRGQQVTLRCSSQSGHNTVSWYQQALGQGPQFIFQYYREEENGRGNFPPRFSGLQFPNYSSELNVNALELDDSALYLCASSRTKLTGMGVEKLFFGSGTQLSVL.